Detailed here is one T cell receptor beta chain. The table lists this clonotype with many counts. The specificity of this receptor is unknown. One base away there is no much larger clone; base qualities are not given. Measured from the cysteine to the phenylalanine, the CDR3 is 13 residues long. Only the CDR3 region is kept as DNA, spanning 39 bases read in frame from base 1. For CDR1 and CDR2, the germline V gene (reference sequence) lists LGHDT and YNNKEL. A distance of 9 bases separates the germline ends of V and J, which lose 6 bases and 1 base respectively. This sample is drawn from a study of T cells in Graves' hyperthyroidism and ophthalmopathy (dated by TCRdb to the late 2010s). With regard to the full study: Peripheral blood was sampled at the time of initial diagnosis, prior to any treatment. The approximately 98 discovery patients were randomly divided into training and test sets at a 7:3 ratio. In addition, the study compared T-cell repertoires in thyroid tissue and in blood from 6 or 7 Graves' hyperthyroidism patients. Once sampling was done, hyperthyroidism patients were given methimazole at a starting dose of 30 mg daily, whereas ophthalmopathy patients were given high-dose intravenous methylprednisolone. TCR V-J signatures able to tell the groups apart were searched for in a discovery cohort of approximately 95 patients, of whom around 42 had Graves' ophthalmopathy and roughly 59 had stable Graves' hyperthyroidism. The paper describes TCR Vbeta CDR3 sequencing of more than 120 peripheral blood samples, made up of roughly 40 ophthalmopathy patients, around 78 hyperthyroidism patients and 17 progressor patients. An independent validation cohort of fewer than 20 hyperthyroidism patients and more than 15 patients who later progressed to ophthalmopathy tested prospective prediction of ophthalmopathy.

In the ophthalmopathy patients, disease was moderately to severely active, with a Clinical Activity Score of 3 or more, a NOSPECS grade of 4 or more, and a duration of less than 3 months. Exclusion was applied to patients with uncontrolled infections, other autoimmune diseases, pregnancy or lactation. Diagnoses relied on clinical symptoms, serum thyroxine and TRAb, thyroid ultrasound and orbital computed tomography. Ficoll-Paque density gradient centrifugation was used to isolate PBMCs from around 10 ml of fresh peripheral blood. Total RNA was extracted using Trizol reagent, and RNA quality was assessed on an Agilent 2100 Bioanalyzer. The TCR beta CDR3 regions were amplified from the RNA transcripts. The TCR CDR3 was subjected to a first round of RT-PCR using the HTBI primer set and the Qiagen OneStep RT-PCR kit. A second multiplex PCR round built the libraries, followed by size selection and purification. Libraries were sequenced paired-end with 100 bp reads on an Illumina HiSeq2000. The source study handled its data this way. Raw data were processed with SOAPnuke, discarding reads with adapters, uncalled bases, mean Phred below 15, or no exact constant-primer or identifier match. COPE v1.2.5 was used to merge the high-quality paired reads, and each unique nucleotide sequence was defined as a clonotype. MiTCR v1.1 was used to align clonotypes to the IMGT TRBV, TRBD and TRBJ reference segments. Analysis was restricted to V-J combinations with a frequency above 0.0001, which covered roughly 99% of repertoires. A TCS score was defined as the ratio of F50 (clonal expansion) to E x V (chaos), with BLOSUM62-based TCRdist applied between CDR3 peptides within each V-J. Welch's t-statistics and random forest reduced roughly 500 V-J features to roughly 13, which were used in a naive Bayes classifier (R e1071). The raw public data were reprocessed by TCRdb itself: fastp quality trimming at Q25, MiXCR clonotype calling, in-frame beta chains only. Identical CDR3 proteins give one entry, which carries the most common genes and DNA. Clone size and V and J calls follow TCRdb, not the original study. The sample records 300,000 or so distinct CDR3 sequences, about a sixth of which are singletons. 55% to 60% of the sample goes to the ten largest clones.

The study at large found these results: Ophthalmopathy was separated from stable hyperthyroidism by a 13 V-J signature model, with approximately 86% sensitivity and 81% to 82% specificity obtained in cross-validation and 80%/75% obtained in testing. During validation, the model predicted progression to ophthalmopathy a median of about 6.5 months ahead of onset, with roughly 65% sensitivity and less than 85% specificity. Most expanded thyroid clonotypes (frequency above 0.001) were also detected in blood, a finding suggesting that blood repertoires may reflect thyroid immune responses. No statistical method was used to set the sample size in advance, and investigators knew the group allocation.

This TCR was sampled from an older woman with Graves' ophthalmopathy. The source material was blood. The rearranged segments are TRBV3-1 and TRBJ1-1; the D gene cannot be resolved reliably. The CDR3 reads CASRRSENTEAFF. DNA sequence: TGTGCCAGCAGGAGATCAGAGAACACTGAAGCTTTCTTT. Here the CDR3 is joined to the reference TRBV3-1 and TRBJ1-1 genes, and the full variable domain is: DTAVSQTPKYLVTQMGNDKSIKCEQNLGHDTMYWYKQDSKKFLKIMFSYNNKELIINETVPNRFSPKSPDKAHLNLHINSLELGDSAVYFCASRRSENTEAFFGQGTRLTVV.